Listed below are T cell receptor beta chains from one sample, sequenced in a study of blood T cell repertoires in COVID-19. The table came from immunoSEQ multiplex PCR; TCRdb's copy has only in-frame clones and leaves some out. The sample has approximately 500,000 clones, roughly nine tenths seen once. The sample comprised peripheral blood. The receptors stem from a young man with COVID-19, enrolled during active disease. CDR3s include the opening cysteine and the closing phenylalanine or tryptophan. The D gene is left open where the match is weak. Clone size is given for some rows only: seen once, a few or many times, or a class if the clone is expanded.

j_call cdr3_length clone_size d_call v_call cdr3_aa cdr3_nt
TRBJ2-1 13 . TRBD2 TRBV19 CASRKRGWDEQFF TGTGCCAGTAGAAAGCGGGGGTGGGATGAGCAGTTCTTC
TRBJ2-1 15 . TRBD2 TRBV4-2 CASSRSGSSYNEQFF TGTGCCAGCAGCCGTAGCGGGAGCTCCTACAATGAGCAGTTCTTC
TRBJ2-1 19 . TRBD2 TRBV14 CASSQATLAGGPPYNEQFF TGTGCCAGCAGCCAAGCGACTCTAGCGGGAGGTCCTCCCTACAATGAGCAGTTCTTC
TRBJ2-6 15 . . TRBV4-1 CASSQGQPGANVLTF TGCGCCAGCAGCCAAGGACAGCCTGGGGCCAACGTCCTGACTTTC
TRBJ1-1 15 . TRBD1 TRBV18 CASSPSQGVRTEAFF TGTGCCAGCTCACCGTCGCAGGGGGTGCGGACTGAAGCTTTCTTT
TRBJ2-1 13 . TRBD1 TRBV4-1 CASRGTAYNEQFF TGCGCCAGCAGAGGGACAGCCTACAATGAGCAGTTCTTC
TRBJ1-1 14 . . TRBV11-3 CASSLEGGDTEAFF TGTGCCAGCAGCTTAGAGGGCGGGGACACTGAAGCTTTCTTT
TRBJ1-3 17 . TRBD1 TRBV19 CASTHRRRGQPGNTIYF TGTGCCAGTACTCATAGGAGGCGGGGACAGCCTGGAAACACCATATATTTT
TRBJ2-7 15 few TRBD2 TRBV7-9 CASSMYPGRSYEQYF TGTGCCAGCAGCATGTACCCCGGGAGGTCGTATGAGCAGTACTTC
TRBJ1-3 14 once . TRBV11-3 CASSEGGSGNTIYF TGTGCCAGCAGCGAGGGTGGGAGCGGAAACACCATATATTTT
TRBJ2-3 14 . . TRBV6-5 CASSYSAVSDTQYF TGTGCCAGCAGTTACTCAGCGGTATCAGATACGCAGTATTTT
TRBJ2-5 15 . TRBD1 TRBV19 CASSRTGGQSETQYF TGTGCCAGTAGTCGGACAGGGGGCCAGAGTGAGACCCAGTACTTC
TRBJ2-3 15 . TRBD2 TRBV5-5 CASSLRTSGGNTQYF TGTGCCAGCAGCTTGAGGACTAGCGGGGGTAATACGCAGTATTTT
TRBJ2-7 13 once . TRBV27 CASSLYGSHEQYF TGTGCCAGCAGTTTATACGGGTCCCACGAGCAGTACTTC
TRBJ2-7 13 . TRBD2 TRBV18 CASSSGTSYEQYF TGTGCCAGCTCATCCGGGACTAGCTACGAGCAGTACTTC
TRBJ2-1 15 . . TRBV19 CASSAPGVRYNEQFF TGTGCCAGTAGTGCCCCAGGGGTAAGGTACAATGAGCAGTTCTTC
TRBJ2-5 16 . TRBD2 TRBV13 CASSSGLAGVGETQYF TGTGCCAGCAGCTCGGGACTAGCGGGGGTCGGAGAGACCCAGTACTTC
TRBJ2-6 14 . . TRBV30 CAWSTVSGANVLTF TGTGCCTGGAGCACAGTCTCTGGGGCCAACGTCCTGACTTTC
TRBJ1-2 15 . . TRBV7-2 CASSLAPTGYYGYTF TGTGCCAGCAGCTTAGCGCCTACAGGATACTATGGCTACACCTTC
TRBJ1-1 12 . . TRBV10-2 CASITGNAEAFF TGCGCCAGCATAACAGGGAACGCTGAAGCTTTCTTT
TRBJ2-7 14 . TRBD1 TRBV5-5 CASSLGQGWYEQYF TGTGCCAGCAGCTTGGGACAGGGTTGGTACGAGCAGTACTTC
TRBJ2-6 14 once . TRBV27 CASAWRGGANVLTF TGTGCCAGCGCTTGGCGGGGTGGGGCCAACGTCCTGACTTTC
TRBJ2-6 14 . . TRBV5-5 CASSSSSGANVLTF TGTGCCAGCAGCTCCAGCTCTGGGGCCAACGTCCTGACTTTC
TRBJ2-2 16 . . TRBV14 CASSQDAARVSGELFF TGTGCCAGCAGCCAAGACGCTGCCAGGGTCTCCGGGGAGCTGTTTTTT
TRBJ2-1 15 . TRBD2 TRBV5-6 CASSQTSGGYNEQFF TGTGCCAGCAGCCAGACTAGCGGGGGGTACAATGAGCAGTTCTTC
TRBJ1-1 14 . TRBD1 TRBV2 CASSRDRGMTEAFF TGTGCCAGCAGCCGGGACAGGGGGATGACTGAAGCTTTCTTT
TRBJ2-7 15 . . TRBV7-9 CASSPVTRPTYEQYF TGTGCCAGCAGCCCAGTGACTAGACCCACCTACGAGCAGTACTTC
TRBJ1-1 16 . TRBD1 TRBV29-1 CSVGARDSFLGTEAFF TGCAGCGTTGGCGCTCGGGACAGCTTCCTTGGCACTGAAGCTTTCTTT
TRBJ2-7 17 . TRBD1 TRBV7-2 CASSSPQPPGQGHEQYF TGTGCCAGCAGCTCCCCCCAGCCTCCGGGACAGGGCCACGAGCAGTACTTC
TRBJ1-2 14 . . TRBV13 CASSPGHAFRGYTF TGTGCCAGCAGCCCTGGACACGCCTTCCGTGGCTACACCTTC
TRBJ2-3 15 . TRBD1 TRBV27 CASTPQGGRTDTQYF TGTGCCAGCACCCCACAGGGGGGTCGCACAGATACGCAGTATTTT
TRBJ2-1 16 . . TRBV5-4 CASSLARFSSYNEQFF TGTGCCAGCAGCTTGGCCAGATTCAGCTCCTACAATGAGCAGTTCTTC
TRBJ2-7 19 . TRBD2 TRBV19 CASSRKAGTSGRATYEQYF TGTGCCAGTAGTCGTAAAGCCGGGACTAGCGGGAGGGCAACGTACGAGCAGTACTTC
TRBJ2-2 12 once . TRBV2 CASRRNTGELFF TGTGCCAGCAGGCGGAACACCGGGGAGCTGTTTTTT
TRBJ1-1 13 . . TRBV7-8 CASSLFTGTEAFF TGTGCCAGCAGCTTATTTACGGGCACTGAAGCTTTCTTT
TRBJ1-3 16 . TRBD1 TRBV6-5 CASSSWTGPSGNTIYF TGTGCCAGCAGTTCCTGGACAGGGCCCTCTGGAAACACCATATATTTT
TRBJ2-1 13 . . TRBV4-1 CASSQVLGGEQFF TGCGCCAGCAGCCAAGTTCTCGGGGGTGAGCAGTTCTTC
TRBJ2-1 15 . TRBD1 TRBV2 CASQTGGVSYNEQFF TGTGCCAGTCAGACAGGGGGAGTATCCTACAATGAGCAGTTCTTC
TRBJ2-2 15 . . TRBV29-1 CSVAGQLANTGELFF TGCAGCGTAGCCGGACAGCTCGCGAACACCGGGGAGCTGTTTTTT
TRBJ2-1 15 . TRBD2 TRBV5-4 CASSQAGRTYNEQFF TGTGCCAGCAGCCAAGCGGGAAGGACCTACAATGAGCAGTTCTTC
TRBJ2-2 18 . TRBD2 TRBV3-1/TRBV3-2 CASSQDSGGLAGTGELFF TGTGCCAGCAGCCAAGATTCGGGGGGACTAGCCGGCACCGGGGAGCTGTTTTTT
TRBJ2-7 14 few . TRBV5-1 CASSLVRGSYEQYF TGCGCCAGCAGCTTGGTTCGCGGATCCTACGAGCAGTACTTC
TRBJ2-6 16 . . TRBV4-1 CASSQSRQTGANVLTF TGCGCCAGCAGCCAAAGCAGACAGACTGGGGCCAACGTCCTGACTTTC
TRBJ2-1 16 . TRBD2 TRBV4-1 CASSLVGLAGDNEQFF TGCGCCAGCAGCCTCGTGGGACTAGCGGGGGACAATGAGCAGTTCTTC
TRBJ2-2 18 . TRBD2 TRBV2 CASKLGPSGGAGTGELFF TGTGCCAGCAAGCTAGGGCCTAGCGGGGGGGCCGGTACCGGGGAGCTGTTTTTT